The 27 T cell receptor beta chains in this list originate from one sample, sequenced in a study of cytomegalovirus exposure and HLA in healthy donors. The PCR made use of 60 Vbeta and 13 Jbeta primers. Method: immunoSEQ multiplex PCR; TCRdb's copy keeps in-frame clones and lacks some. The sample records 75,000 to 100,000 clones, about 80% being singletons. Sequencing was performed on PBMCs. The receptors come from a man in his forties or fifties in good health and CMV-seronegative.

The rearrangement links TRBV15 to TRBJ1-1, with TRBD1 as a possible D gene (6 bases). V was trimmed by 2 bases and J by 1 base, leaving 8 bases between them. This CDR3 has 14 residues. The germline V gene has CDR1 LNHNV and CDR2 YYDKDF (reference sequence). CDR3 residues: CATSRRTENTEAFF. In nucleotides, the CDR3 is TGTGCCACCAGCAGAAGGACAGAGAACACTGAAGCTTTCTTT.

This clone was found a few times. V gene TRBV5-1 combines with J gene TRBJ1-3; a weak D match, TRBD1 (6 bases). V was trimmed by 2 bases and J by 2 bases, leaving 8 bases between them. CDR1 and CDR2 (germline): SGHRS, YFSETQ. The CDR3 consists of 14 residues. CDR3 sequence: CASSFGQPGNTIYF. The DNA for the CDR3 is TGCGCCAGCAGCTTCGGACAGCCTGGAAACACCATATATTTT. Variable domain in full (rest from reference TRBV5-1 and TRBJ1-3): KAGVTQTPRYLIKTRGQQVTLSCSPISGHRSVSWYQQTPGQGLQFLFEYFSETQRNKGNFPGRFSGRQFSNSRSEMNVSTLELGDSALYLCASSFGQPGNTIYFGEGSWLTVV.

As to this clone: Other DNA sequences of this sample code for an identical CDR3. The chain carries TRBV9 and TRBJ1-1, with no clear D. CDR1 is SGDLS and CDR2 is YYNGEE in the germline V gene. V shed 0 bases and J shed 6 bases, with 12 bases lying between them. This CDR3 is 14 amino acids long. The CDR3 bases are TGTGCCAGCAGCGTAGACAGCCCTGATCCTGAAGCTTTCTTT. Its protein product is CASSVDSPDPEAFF.

The genes are TRBV30 and TRBJ1-1; 7 bases match TRBD1. V dropped 4 bases and J dropped 3; count of bases not matched to a gene: 5. CDR1 is GTSNPN and CDR2 is SVGIG in the germline V gene (reference sequence). The CDR3 has 13 amino acids. In DNA form, the CDR3 reads TGTGCCTGGAACAGGGGAATGGACACTGAAGCTTTCTTT. This sequence encodes CAWNRGMDTEAFF.

The chain couples TRBV19 to TRBJ2-2, with TRBD2 matching 14 bases. Germline V gene lookup returns CDR1 LNHDA and CDR2 SQIVND (reference sequence). The CDR3 consists of 21 residues. V was pared by 0 bases and J by 4 bases, with 13 bases of the junction left unmatched. CDR3 nucleotide sequence: TGTGCCAGTAGTATAGATTTGGGGACTAGCGGGAGTATGGTAGGCACCGGGGAGCTGTTTTTT. Protein product: CASSIDLGTSGSMVGTGELFF.

V and J are TRBV11-2 and TRBJ1-1; maybe TRBD1 (6 bases). V was cut by 1 base and J by 0 bases, with 15 bases left in between. The CDR3 contains 17 residues. CDR1 is SGHAT, CDR2 FQNNGV, per germline. CDR3 residues: CASSLAWGPVMNTEAFF. The CDR3 region has the DNA TGTGCCAGCAGCTTAGCGTGGGGGCCCGTCATGAACACTGAAGCTTTCTTT.

V is TRBV28 and J is TRBJ2-7; TRBD2 matches 7 bases. This CDR3 is 17 amino acids long. V lost 4 bases, J lost 0 bases, and 12 bases stayed unmatched. Germline V gives CDR1 MDHEN, CDR2 SYDVKM. CDR3 nucleotide sequence: TGTGCCAGCAGTTCACCGCGGGGGAGGACCAACTCCTACGAGCAGTACTTC. Protein: CASSSPRGRTNSYEQYF. Using reference TRBV28 and TRBJ2-7 for the parts outside the CDR3, the full variable domain is DVKVTQSSRYLVKRTGEKVFLECVQDMDHENMFWYRQDPGLGLRLIYFSYDVKMKEKGDIPEGYSVSREKKERFSLILESASTNQTSMYLCASSSPRGRTNSYEQYFGPGTRLTVT.

V usage is TRBV5-1 and J usage is TRBJ2-7; 9 bases fit TRBD2. After removal of 4 bases from V and 8 bases from J, the junction contained 7 bases not matched to a gene. The CDR3 has 13 amino acids. Germline V gene data show CDR1 as SGHRS and CDR2 as YFSETQ. The CDR3 reads CASSDSGSAQQYF. Here the CDR3 DNA reads TGCGCCAGCAGCGATAGCGGGAGCGCGCAGCAGTACTTC.

The gene calls are TRBV27 and TRBJ2-7, with TRBD1 matching over 9 bases. The CDR3 contains 17 residues. The ends lost 0 bases at V and 1 base at J; junction bases unmatched: 7. Per germline, CDR1 MNHEY and CDR2 SMNVEV (reference sequence). CDR3 nucleotide sequence: TGTGCCAGCAGTTTATCGTTGCGGACAGGGGTATCCTACGAGCAGTACTTC. The encoded protein is CASSLSLRTGVSYEQYF.

The rearrangement joins TRBV27 to TRBJ1-6; D call uncertain. Germline assignment: CDR1 MNHEY and CDR2 SMNVEV (reference sequence). The germline V and J ends were trimmed by 3 bases and 4 bases, with 7 bases remaining between them. CDR3 length: 14 residues. DNA for the CDR3: TGTGCCAGCAGTTTGGGCCAGTATAATTCACCCCTCCACTTT. Encoded protein: CASSLGQYNSPLHF.

The J gene is TRBJ1-2, the V gene TRBV27; 7 bases agree with TRBD1. The CDR3 loop spans 15 amino acids. Trimming removed 3 bases from V and 8 bases from J; junction bases left unmatched: 12. Germline assignment: CDR1 MNHEY and CDR2 SMNVEV (reference sequence). CDR3 bases: TGTGCCAGCAGTTTTGCCAACAGGGGTTTGAGCGGCTACACCTTC. Translating it yields CASSFANRGLSGYTF.

V and J are TRBV6-4 and TRBJ1-2, with TRBD1 as a possible D gene (5 bases). This CDR3 contains 13 residues. The V gene lost 3 bases and the J gene lost 7 bases, with 12 bases spanning the gap. Germline V lookup: CDR1 MRHNA, CDR2 SNTAGT. The CDR3: CASSEGQFGGYTF. The CDR3 DNA reads TGTGCCAGCAGTGAGGGGCAGTTTGGTGGCTACACCTTC.

V is TRBV29-1 and J is TRBJ2-7; 10 nucleotides agree with TRBD2. The junction had 7 bases not matched to a gene; V was cut back by 4 bases and J by 4 bases. Germline V gene lookup returns CDR1 SQVTM and CDR2 ANQGSEA. CDR3 length equals 14 residues. In nucleotides, the CDR3 is TGCAGCGTTGGGGCTAGCGGGAGCAGTTACGAGCAGTACTTC. Its translation: CSVGASGSSYEQYF.

The chain carries TRBV19 and TRBJ2-1; 11 bases line up with TRBD2. The CDR3 contains 15 residues. CDR1 LNHDA and CDR2 SQIVND come from the germline V gene (reference sequence). The junction had 6 bases not matched to a gene; V was cut back by 7 bases and J by 4 bases. The CDR3 region is CASTTGTSGYNEQFF. In nucleotides, the CDR3 is TGTGCCAGTACCACCGGGACTAGCGGATACAATGAGCAGTTCTTC.

The chain uses TRBV5-4 and TRBJ2-3; 14 nucleotides agree with TRBD2. CDR1 and CDR2 (germline): SGHNT, YYREEE (reference sequence). This CDR3 is built from 17 residues. V lost 4 bases to trimming and J lost 2 bases; unmatched junction nucleotides: 6. DNA of the CDR3: TGTGCCAGCAGCCCGAGACTAGCGGGGGGGCTCACAGATACGCAGTATTTT. Encoded protein: CASSPRLAGGLTDTQYF.

The V and J genes are TRBV11-2 and TRBJ2-5, with D perhaps TRBD2 (5 bases). TRBJ2-7 matches the DNA end more closely, so the J call is doubtful. The germline gives CDR1 SGHAT, CDR2 FQNNGV. The CDR3 extends over 12 amino acids. For the CDR3, the DNA is TGTGCCAGCAGGGACTGGGCCTACGAGCAGTACTTC. Translating it yields CASRDWAYEQYF.

V gene TRBV7-8 combines with J gene TRBJ2-5, with 13 bases matching TRBD2. The CDR3 loop spans 16 amino acids. Germline V gene data show CDR1 as SGHVS and CDR2 as FQNEAQ. V lost 6 bases to trimming and J lost 5 bases; unmatched junction nucleotides: 9. The chain's CDR3 is CASSYQTSGGRETQYF. The CDR3 bases are TGTGCCAGCAGTTACCAGACTAGCGGGGGGAGGGAGACCCAGTACTTC.

J is TRBJ1-5 and V is TRBV10-3; D gene unclear. CDR3 length: 19 residues. Per germline, CDR1 ENHRY and CDR2 SYGVKD. Between the trimmed V and J ends, which lost 3 bases and 2 bases, there was a span of 23 bases. The CDR3 loop reads CAISDPDLMIQVGNQPQHF. CDR3 nucleotide sequence: TGTGCCATCAGTGACCCCGACCTTATGATCCAGGTAGGCAATCAGCCCCAGCATTTT.

This clone has more than one count but fewer than ten. The chain uses TRBV7-3 and TRBJ2-1; 10 bases are shared with TRBD2. The CDR3 runs to 15 residues. The J segment lost 2 bases and the V segment lost 6 bases, leaving 4 bases of the junction unmatched. Germline loops: CDR1 SGHTA, CDR2 FQGTGA. The CDR3 region is CASRDLAGAYNEQFF. Here the CDR3 DNA reads TGTGCCAGCAGGGACCTAGCGGGAGCCTACAATGAGCAGTTCTTC. The complete variable domain, with remaining parts taken from reference TRBV7-3 and TRBJ2-1, reads GAGVSQTPSNKVTEKGKYVELRCDPISGHTALYWYRQSLGQGPEFLIYFQGTGAADDSGLPNDRFFAVRPEGSVSTLKIQRTERGDSAVYLCASRDLAGAYNEQFFGPGTRLTVL.

This clone was seen just once. The chain joins TRBV19 to TRBJ1-2, with TRBD1 matching over 9 bases. Germline V gene data show CDR1 as LNHDA and CDR2 as SQIVND (reference sequence). V trimming: 3 bases; J trimming: 7 bases; junction bases outside the gene matches: 12. CDR3 length: 16 residues. The CDR3 sequence: CASSIPAGTGYLGYTF. DNA for the CDR3: TGTGCCAGTAGTATCCCAGCCGGGACAGGGTACCTTGGCTACACCTTC. The full variable domain, its missing parts supplied by reference TRBV19 and TRBJ1-2, is DGGITQSPKYLFRKEGQNVTLSCEQNLNHDAMYWYRQDPGQGLRLIYYSQIVNDFQKGDIAEGYSVSREKKESFPLTVTSAQKNPTAFYLCASSIPAGTGYLGYTFGSGTRLTVV.

This clone was detected only once. The V call is TRBV9, the J call TRBJ1-5; 8 positions match TRBD1. This CDR3 is 17 amino acids long. The ends lost 1 base at V and 6 bases at J; junction bases unmatched: 12. CDR1 and CDR2 (germline): SGDLS, YYNGEE. As DNA, the CDR3 is TGTGCCAGCAGCGTACACAATAAGGACAGGGAAGGTCAGCCCCAGCATTTT. Amino acid sequence: CASSVHNKDREGQPQHF.

To note about this clone: Other DNA sequences in this specimen translate into the identical CDR3. The genes are TRBV6-6 and TRBJ2-3; the match to TRBD2 covers 13 bases. Per germline, CDR1 MNHNY and CDR2 SVGAGI (reference sequence). This CDR3 spans 15 amino acids. Unmatched junction bases numbered 2, after V lost 2 bases and J lost 6 bases. Here the CDR3 reads CASSYGTSGTDTQYF. CDR3 bases: TGTGCCAGCAGTTACGGGACTAGCGGGACGGATACGCAGTATTTT.

The V gene is TRBV4-2, the J gene TRBJ2-1, with 16 bases aligning to TRBD2. V was pared by 1 base and J by 7 bases, with 7 bases of the junction left unmatched. The CDR3 is made up of 18 amino acids. CDR1 is LGHNA, CDR2 YNFKEQ, per germline. In DNA form, the CDR3 reads TGTGCCAGCAGCCAAGCCGGGACTAGCGGGGGGGCCAGGAATGAGCAGTTCTTC. Protein product: CASSQAGTSGGARNEQFF.

The CDR3 sequence: CASSIGREHTGELFF. The CDR3 coding sequence is TGTGCCAGTAGTATTGGGCGGGAGCACACCGGGGAGCTGTTTTTT. This rearrangement joins TRBV19 to TRBJ2-2, with 7 nucleotides matching TRBD2. With 3 bases clipped from V and 3 bases from J, the junction kept 4 bases outside the gene matches. Germline V CDR1 and CDR2: LNHDA, SQIVND (reference sequence). The CDR3 consists of 15 residues.

J is TRBJ2-1 and V is TRBV7-2, with 13 bases aligning to TRBD2. In germline, CDR1 is SGHTA, CDR2 FQGNSA. J gave up 3 bases and V 4 bases, and 3 bases lay outside the gene matches. CDR3 length: 16 amino acids. The CDR3 here is CASSSRLAGGYNEQFF. The CDR3 region has the DNA TGTGCCAGCAGCTCTCGACTAGCGGGGGGCTACAATGAGCAGTTCTTC.

The genes are TRBV14 and TRBJ1-1; D unresolved. V was trimmed by 4 bases and J by 2 bases, leaving 8 bases between them. Germline V gene sequence: CDR1 SGHDN, CDR2 FVKESK. The CDR3 length is 13 residues. This chain's CDR3 is CASSRQENTEAFF. CDR3 DNA: TGTGCCAGCAGCCGGCAGGAAAACACTGAAGCTTTCTTT. The whole variable domain, remainder taken from reference TRBV14 and TRBJ1-1, is EAGVTQFPSHSVIEKGQTVTLRCDPISGHDNLYWYRRVMGKEIKFLLHFVKESKQDESGMPNNRFLAERTGGTYSTLKVQPAELEDSGVYFCASSRQENTEAFFGQGTRLTVV.

The rearrangement joins TRBV5-4 to TRBJ1-3; 7 positions match TRBD1. The CDR3 is 13 amino acids. V trimming: 7 bases; J trimming: 5 bases; junction bases outside the gene matches: 6. CDR1 SGHNT and CDR2 YYREEE come from the germline V gene (reference sequence). CDR3 DNA sequence: TGTGCCAGCGGCCCGACAGGGCGAAACACCATATATTTT. Amino acids: CASGPTGRNTIYF.